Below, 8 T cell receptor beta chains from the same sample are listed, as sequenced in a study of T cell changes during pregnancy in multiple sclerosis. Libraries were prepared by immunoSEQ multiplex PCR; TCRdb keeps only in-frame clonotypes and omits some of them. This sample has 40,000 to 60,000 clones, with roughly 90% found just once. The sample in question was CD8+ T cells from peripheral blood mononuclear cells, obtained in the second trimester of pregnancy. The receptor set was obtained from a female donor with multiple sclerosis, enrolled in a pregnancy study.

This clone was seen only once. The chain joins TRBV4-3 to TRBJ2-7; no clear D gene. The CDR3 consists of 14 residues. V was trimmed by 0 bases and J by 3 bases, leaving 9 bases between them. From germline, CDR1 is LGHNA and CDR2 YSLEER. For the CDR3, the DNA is TGCGCCAGCAGCCAAGAGTACCCCGGCTACGAGCAGTACTTC. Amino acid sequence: CASSQEYPGYEQYF.

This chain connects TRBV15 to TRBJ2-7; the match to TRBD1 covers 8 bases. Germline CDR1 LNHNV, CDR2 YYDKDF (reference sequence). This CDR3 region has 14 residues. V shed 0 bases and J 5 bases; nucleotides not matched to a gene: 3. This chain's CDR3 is CATSREQGVDEQYF. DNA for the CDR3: TGTGCCACCAGCAGAGAACAGGGGGTGGACGAGCAGTACTTC.

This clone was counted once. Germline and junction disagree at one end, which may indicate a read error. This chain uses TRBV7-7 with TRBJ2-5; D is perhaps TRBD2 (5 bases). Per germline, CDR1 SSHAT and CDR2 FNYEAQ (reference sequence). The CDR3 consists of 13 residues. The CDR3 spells CASSFSSMETQYF. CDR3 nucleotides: TGTGCTAGCAGCTTCTCTAGCATGGAGACCCAGTACTTC. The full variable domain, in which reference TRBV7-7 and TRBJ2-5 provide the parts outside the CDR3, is GAGVSQSPRYKVTKRGQDVTLRCDPISSHATLYWYQQALGQGPEFLTYFNYEAQPDKSGLPSDRFSAERPEGSISTLTIQRTEQRDSAMYRCASSFSSMETQYFGPGTRLLVL.

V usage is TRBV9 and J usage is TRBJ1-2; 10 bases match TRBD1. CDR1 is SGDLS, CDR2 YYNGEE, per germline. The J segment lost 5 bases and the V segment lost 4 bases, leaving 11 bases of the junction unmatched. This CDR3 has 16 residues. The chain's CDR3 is CASSSGGDRGGYGYTF. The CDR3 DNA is TGTGCCAGCAGCTCAGGTGGGGACAGGGGTGGTTATGGCTACACCTTC. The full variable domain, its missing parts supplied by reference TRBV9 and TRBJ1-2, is DSGVTQTPKHLITATGQRVTLRCSPRSGDLSVYWYQQSLDQGLQFLIQYYNGEERAKGNILERFSAQQFPDLHSELNLSSLELGDSALYFCASSSGGDRGGYGYTFGSGTRLTVV.

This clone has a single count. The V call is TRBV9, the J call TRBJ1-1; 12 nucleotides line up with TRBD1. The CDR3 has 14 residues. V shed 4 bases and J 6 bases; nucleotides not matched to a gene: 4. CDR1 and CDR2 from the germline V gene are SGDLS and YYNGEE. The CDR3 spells CASSLGQGASEAFF. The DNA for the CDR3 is TGTGCCAGCAGCTTGGGACAGGGGGCATCTGAAGCTTTCTTT.

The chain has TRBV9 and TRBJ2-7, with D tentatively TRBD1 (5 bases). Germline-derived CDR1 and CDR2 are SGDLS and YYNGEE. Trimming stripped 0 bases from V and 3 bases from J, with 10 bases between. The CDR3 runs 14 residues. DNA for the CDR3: TGTGCCAGCAGCGTAGGCAGGGAAGGCTACGAGCAGTACTTC. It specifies CASSVGREGYEQYF.

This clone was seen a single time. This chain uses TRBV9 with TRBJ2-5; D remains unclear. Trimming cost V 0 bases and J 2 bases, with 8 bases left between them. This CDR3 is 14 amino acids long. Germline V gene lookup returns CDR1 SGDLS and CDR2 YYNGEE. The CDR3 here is CASSVEASQETQYF. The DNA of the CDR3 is TGTGCCAGCAGCGTAGAGGCTAGTCAAGAGACCCAGTACTTC. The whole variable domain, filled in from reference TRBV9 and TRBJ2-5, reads DSGVTQTPKHLITATGQRVTLRCSPRSGDLSVYWYQQSLDQGLQFLIQYYNGEERAKGNILERFSAQQFPDLHSELNLSSLELGDSALYFCASSVEASQETQYFGPGTRLLVL.

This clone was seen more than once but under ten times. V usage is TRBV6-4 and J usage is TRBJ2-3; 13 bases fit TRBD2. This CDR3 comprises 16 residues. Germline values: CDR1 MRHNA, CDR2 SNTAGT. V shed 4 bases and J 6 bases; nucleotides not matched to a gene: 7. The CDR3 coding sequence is TGTGCCAGCAGTGCCTCCGGGACTAGCGGGGCGGATACGCAGTATTTT. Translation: CASSASGTSGADTQYF.